Detailed here is one T cell receptor beta chain. The junction departs from the called germline gene at one end, perhaps through a read error. This entry belongs to a study of blood T cell repertoires in COVID-19. Across the study: There were acute and convalescent COVID-19 samples, and they came from the United States, Italy and Spain. In each case, the material was cDNA or gDNA derived from T cells, B-cell-depleted T cells, or PBMCs.

Original handling: The assay estimated nucleated cells by amplifying reference gene primers. The method was immunoSEQ multiplex PCR; TCRdb's version includes in-frame clones alone and lacks a portion of them. V and J calls and clone size follow that table, whereas D and trimming were derived from the DNA. The sample has 150,000 to 200,000 clones, around 85% seen once. The CDR3 spans 17 residues. Germline CDR1 and CDR2: MNHEY and SVGEGT. The chain is built from TRBV6-2 or TRBV6-3 and TRBJ2-1; 12 nucleotides align to TRBD2. The source of this sequence is a human donor with acute or convalescent COVID-19. The donor label of this sample is uncertain. Material: peripheral blood. The CDR3 bases are TGTGCCAGCAGTTACACTAGCGGGGGGCCAAGGAACAACGAGCAGTTCTTC. It specifies CASSYTSGGPRNNEQFF.